The 10 T cell receptor beta chains in this list originate from one sample, sequenced in a study of T-cell reconstitution after alpha-beta-depleted transplantation in children. As it was prepared, the TCRbeta library received unique molecular identifiers. TCRdb recomputed calls from the PCR reads with MiXCR, one row per CDR3 protein. This table has 500,000 to 600,000 distinct CDR3 sequences, about 30% appearing once. The sample consisted of PBMCs from the stem cell graft donor, taken from the stem cell graft. These receptors all come from a human donor who donated a stem cell graft to a child with aplastic anemia.

The sample holds a few counts of this clonotype. V usage is TRBV29-1 and J usage is TRBJ1-1; D not resolved. The CDR3 spans 12 residues. The V and J ends lost 6 bases and 5 bases respectively, with 13 bases between them. Germline V lookup: CDR1 SQVTM, CDR2 ANQGSEA. The CDR3 spells CSVSTGGTEAFF. The DNA of the CDR3 is TGCAGCGTCTCCACGGGAGGTACTGAAGCTTTCTTT. Full variable domain (outside the CDR3, taken from reference TRBV29-1 and TRBJ1-1): SAVISQKPSRDICQRGTSLTIQCQVDSQVTMMFWYRQQPGQSLTLIATANQGSEATYESGFVIDKFPISRPNLTFSTLTVSNMSPEDSSIYLCSVSTGGTEAFFGQGTRLTVV.

The chain carries TRBV30 and TRBJ1-1; TRBD1 matches 9 bases. This CDR3 region has 12 residues. CDR1 GTSNPN and CDR2 SVGIG come from the germline V gene (reference sequence). J gave up 4 bases and V 8 bases, and 5 bases lay outside the gene matches. In nucleotides, the CDR3 is TGTGCCGGGGACAGGGAGTCCACTGAAGCTTTCTTT. Translating gives CAGDRESTEAFF. The full variable domain, with the rest looked up from reference TRBV30 and TRBJ1-1, is SQTIHQWPATLVQPVGSPLSLECTVEGTSNPNLYWYRQAAGRGLQLLFYSVGIGQISSEVPQNLSASRPQDRQFILSSKKLLLSDSGFYLCAGDRESTEAFFGQGTRLTVV.

This chain links TRBV6-2 or TRBV6-3 with TRBJ2-1, with D unresolved. The germline V gene encodes CDR1 MNHEY and CDR2 SVGEGT. Trimming left V 4 bases short and J 0 bases short, with 10 bases between. This CDR3 is built from 15 residues. The CDR3, as DNA: TGTGCCAGCAGTTCCTACACGGCCTCCTACAATGAGCAGTTCTTC. Residues: CASSSYTASYNEQFF.

This rearrangement joins TRBV7-9 to TRBJ2-3; D might be TRBD2 (5 bases). The V gene lost 5 bases and the J gene lost 2 bases, with 20 bases spanning the gap. The CDR3 has 17 amino acids. Germline CDR1 reads SEHNR; CDR2 reads FQNEAQ (reference sequence). This CDR3 reads CASSLGVQNRPTDTQYF. In DNA, the CDR3 is TGTGCCAGCAGCCTCGGGGTTCAAAATAGGCCCACAGATACGCAGTATTTT.

The chain uses TRBV28 and TRBJ2-2; D not resolved. The V end was cut by 8 bases, the J end by 5 bases, with 9 bases between. The germline V gene encodes CDR1 MDHEN and CDR2 SYDVKM. The CDR3 contains 12 residues. CDR3 DNA: TGTGCCAGCCTGGAACCTACCGGGGAGCTGTTTTTT. It is translated as CASLEPTGELFF.

The rearrangement joins TRBV6-2 or TRBV6-3 to TRBJ2-1; 13 nucleotides line up with TRBD2. This CDR3 region has 16 residues. The trim removed 2 bases at V and 9 bases at J, leaving 7 bases unmatched. Germline CDR1 reads MNHEY; CDR2 reads SVGEGT. This CDR3 is CASSYRGLAGDPEQFF. The CDR3 DNA sequence: TGTGCCAGCAGTTACCGAGGACTAGCGGGAGATCCTGAGCAGTTCTTC.

The rearrangement links TRBV30 to TRBJ2-7; 7 nucleotides line up with TRBD1. This CDR3 has 13 residues. V lost 3 bases and J lost 4; bases outside the gene matches: 6. Germline CDR1 is GTSNPN and CDR2 is SVGIG (reference sequence). This chain's CDR3 is CAWSKGARYEQYF. For the CDR3, the DNA is TGTGCCTGGAGCAAGGGGGCGAGGTACGAGCAGTACTTC.

The J gene is TRBJ1-1, the V gene TRBV7-7; D unresolved. Germline V CDR1 and CDR2: SSHAT, FNYEAQ (reference sequence). The V and J ends lost 0 bases and 6 bases respectively, with 8 bases between them. The CDR3 spans 13 residues. The CDR3 region has the DNA TGTGCCAGCAGCTTAGCGGGCAGCTCTGAAGCTTTCTTT. This encodes CASSLAGSSEAFF.

In this sample, this clonotype turned up a few times. The chain uses TRBV18 and TRBJ2-1; a weak D match, TRBD2 (6 bases). Germline-derived CDR1 and CDR2 are KGHSH and LQKENI. The CDR3 covers 14 residues. Trimming removed 1 base at V and 7 bases at J, with 11 bases between. The CDR3 loop reads CASSPQREENEQFF. CDR3 coding DNA: TGTGCCAGCTCACCACAGAGGGAGGAGAATGAGCAGTTCTTC.

This clonotype was detected only a few times. The chain employs TRBV7-2 and TRBJ2-5; no definite D call. Trimming took 3 bases from V and 5 from J, leaving 10 bases between them. The CDR3 contains 13 residues. Germline V gives CDR1 SGHTA, CDR2 FQGNSA. CDR3 sequence (DNA): TGTGCCAGCAGCTTCGAGGTGGAGGAGACCCAGTACTTC. Encoded protein: CASSFEVEETQYF. Complete variable domain (other parts from reference TRBV7-2 and TRBJ2-5): GAGVSQSPSNKVTEKGKDVELRCDPISGHTALYWYRQSLGQGLEFLIYFQGNSAPDKSGLPSDRFSAERTGGSVSTLTIQRTQQEDSAVYLCASSFEVEETQYFGPGTRLLVL.